This TCR beta chain was sequenced for a study of blood T cell repertoires in COVID-19. Study-wide background: Samples representing acute and convalescent COVID-19 were sourced from the United States, Italy and Spain. PBMCs, B-cell-depleted T cells, or T cells provided the cDNA or gDNA that made up the material.

The CDR3 has 13 amino acids. V was cut by 2 bases and J by 7 bases, with 11 bases left in between. Germline CDR1 reads MNHEY; CDR2 reads SVGAGI. This clone was counted a single time. As handled by the study authors: By means of reference gene primer amplification, nucleated cell counts were estimated. The protocol was immunoSEQ multiplex PCR, while the TCRdb copy is restricted to in-frame clones and leaves out a portion. V and J calls and clone size follow that table, whereas D and trimming were derived from the DNA. The sample has 88,000 or so clones, 81% seen once. This clonotype originated in a man between 60 and 70 years old with acute or convalescent COVID-19. Sequencing input: peripheral blood. The chain uses TRBV6-5 and TRBJ1-2; D is ambiguous. The CDR3 loop is CASSYGRAGGYTF. In DNA form, the CDR3 reads TGTGCCAGCAGTTACGGTCGAGCAGGTGGCTACACCTTC.